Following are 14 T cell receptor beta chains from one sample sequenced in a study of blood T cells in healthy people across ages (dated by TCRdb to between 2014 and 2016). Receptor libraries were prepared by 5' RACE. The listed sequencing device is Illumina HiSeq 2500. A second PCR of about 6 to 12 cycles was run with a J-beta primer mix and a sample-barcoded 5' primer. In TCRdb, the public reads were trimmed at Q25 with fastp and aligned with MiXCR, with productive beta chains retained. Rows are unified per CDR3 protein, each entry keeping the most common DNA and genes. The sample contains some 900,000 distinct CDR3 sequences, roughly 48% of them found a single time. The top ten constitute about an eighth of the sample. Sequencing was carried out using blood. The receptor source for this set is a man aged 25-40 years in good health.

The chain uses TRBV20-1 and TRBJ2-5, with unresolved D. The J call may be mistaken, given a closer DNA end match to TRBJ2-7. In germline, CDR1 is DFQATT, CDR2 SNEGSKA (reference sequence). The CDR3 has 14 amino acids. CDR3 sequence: CSARDTSQTYEQYF. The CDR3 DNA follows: TGCAGTGCTAGAGATACGAGCCAGACGTACGAGCAGTACTTC.

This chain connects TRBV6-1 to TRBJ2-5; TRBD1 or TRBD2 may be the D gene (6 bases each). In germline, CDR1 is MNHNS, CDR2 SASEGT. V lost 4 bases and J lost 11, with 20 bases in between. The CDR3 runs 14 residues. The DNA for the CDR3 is TGTGCCAGCAGTGGACGTTTGGGGGGCTTGGAGCAGTACTTC. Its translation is CASSGRLGGLEQYF.

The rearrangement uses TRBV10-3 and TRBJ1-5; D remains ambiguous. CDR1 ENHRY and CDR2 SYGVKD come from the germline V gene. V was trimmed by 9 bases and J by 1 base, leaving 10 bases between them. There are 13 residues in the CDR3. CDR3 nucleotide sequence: TGTGCCATGGCGGATGAGAGCAATCAGCCCCAGCATTTT. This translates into CAMADESNQPQHF.

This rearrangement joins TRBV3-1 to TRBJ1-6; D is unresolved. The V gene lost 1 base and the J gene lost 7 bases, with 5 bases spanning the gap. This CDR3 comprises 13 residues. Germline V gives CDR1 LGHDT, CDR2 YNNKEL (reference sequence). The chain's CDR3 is CASSQVTNSPLHF. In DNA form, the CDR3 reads TGTGCCAGCAGCCAAGTTACAAATTCACCCCTCCACTTT.

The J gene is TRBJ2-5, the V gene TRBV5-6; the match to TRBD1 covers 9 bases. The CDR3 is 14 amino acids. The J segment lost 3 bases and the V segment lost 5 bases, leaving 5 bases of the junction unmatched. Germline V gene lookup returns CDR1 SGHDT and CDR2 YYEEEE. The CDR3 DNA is TGTGCCAGCAGAGGACAGGGGAGGGAAGAGACCCAGTACTTC. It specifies CASRGQGREETQYF. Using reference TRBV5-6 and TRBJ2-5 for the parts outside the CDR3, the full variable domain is DAGVTQSPTHLIKTRGQQVTLRCSPKSGHDTVSWYQQALGQGPQFIFQYYEEEERQRGNFPDRFSGHQFPNYSSELNVNALLLGDSALYLCASRGQGREETQYFGPGTRLLVL.

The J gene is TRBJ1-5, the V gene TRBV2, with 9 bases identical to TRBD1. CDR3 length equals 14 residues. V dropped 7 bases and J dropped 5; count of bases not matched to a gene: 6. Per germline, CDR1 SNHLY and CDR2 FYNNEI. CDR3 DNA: TGTGCCAGCACCGAGGGGACAGGGCATCAGCCCCAGCATTTT. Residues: CASTEGTGHQPQHF. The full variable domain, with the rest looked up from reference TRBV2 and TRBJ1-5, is EPEVTQTPSHQVTQMGQEVILRCVPISNHLYFYWYRQILGQKVEFLVSFYNNEISEKSEIFDDQFSVERPDGSNFTLKIRSTKLEDSAMYFCASTEGTGHQPQHFGDGTRLSIL.

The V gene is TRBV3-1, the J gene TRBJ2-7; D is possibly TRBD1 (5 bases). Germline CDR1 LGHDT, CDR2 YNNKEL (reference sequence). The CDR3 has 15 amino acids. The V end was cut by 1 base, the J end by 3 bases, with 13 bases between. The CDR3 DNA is TGTGCCAGCAGCCAAGCCGCAGGGTGGTTCTACGAGCAGTACTTC. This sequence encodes CASSQAAGWFYEQYF.

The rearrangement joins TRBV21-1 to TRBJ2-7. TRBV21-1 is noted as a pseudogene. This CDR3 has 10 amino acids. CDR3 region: CASNLYEQYF. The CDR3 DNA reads TGTGCCAGCAACTTGTACGAGCAGTACTTC.

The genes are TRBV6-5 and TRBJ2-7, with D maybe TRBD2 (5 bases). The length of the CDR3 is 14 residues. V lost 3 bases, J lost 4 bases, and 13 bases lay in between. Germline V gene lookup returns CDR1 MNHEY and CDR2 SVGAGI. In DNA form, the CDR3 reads TGTGCCAGCAGTTATAGCGACCCGGGGTACGAGCAGTACTTC. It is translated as CASSYSDPGYEQYF.

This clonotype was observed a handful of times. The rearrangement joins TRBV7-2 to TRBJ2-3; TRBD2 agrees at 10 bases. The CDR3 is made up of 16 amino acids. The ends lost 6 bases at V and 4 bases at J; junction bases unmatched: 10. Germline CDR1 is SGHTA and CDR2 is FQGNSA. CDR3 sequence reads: CASRRAGGPASDTQYF. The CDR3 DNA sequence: TGTGCCAGCAGGAGAGCGGGGGGGCCAGCGTCAGATACGCAGTATTTT.

Here the CDR3 reads CASSPREQGFLSEQYF. Here the CDR3 DNA reads TGTGCCAGCAGCCCCCGGGAACAGGGTTTCCTGTCGGAGCAGTACTTC. This chain joins TRBV11-1 and TRBJ2-7, with D possibly TRBD1 on 6 matching bases. The CDR3 has 16 residues. Germline V lookup: CDR1 SGHAT, CDR2 FQDESV (reference sequence). The V end lost 5 bases, the J end lost 7 bases, and 24 bases lay between the germline ends. The complete variable domain, with remaining parts taken from reference TRBV11-1 and TRBJ2-7, reads EAEVAQSPRYKITEKSQAVAFWCDPISGHATLYWYRQILGQGPELLVQFQDESVVDDSQLPKDRFSAERLKGVDSTLKIQPAELGDSAMYLCASSPREQGFLSEQYFGPGTRLTVT.

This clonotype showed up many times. The CDR3 loop reads CASSSTGTVPYEQYF. As DNA, the CDR3 is TGCGCCAGCAGCTCGACCGGGACGGTACCCTACGAGCAGTACTTC. The gene calls are TRBV5-1 and TRBJ2-7; the D call may be TRBD1 or TRBD2 (5 bases each). The CDR3 spans 15 residues. V lost 3 bases, J lost 2 bases, and 15 bases lay in between. Germline V gene lookup returns CDR1 SGHRS and CDR2 YFSETQ.

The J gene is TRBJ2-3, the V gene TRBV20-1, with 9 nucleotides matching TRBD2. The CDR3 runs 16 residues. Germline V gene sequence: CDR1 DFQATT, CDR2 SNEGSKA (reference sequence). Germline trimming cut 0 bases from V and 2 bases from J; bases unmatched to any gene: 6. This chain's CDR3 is CSARDPKRGATDTQYF. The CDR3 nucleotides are TGCAGTGCTAGAGATCCCAAGCGGGGGGCCACAGATACGCAGTATTTT.

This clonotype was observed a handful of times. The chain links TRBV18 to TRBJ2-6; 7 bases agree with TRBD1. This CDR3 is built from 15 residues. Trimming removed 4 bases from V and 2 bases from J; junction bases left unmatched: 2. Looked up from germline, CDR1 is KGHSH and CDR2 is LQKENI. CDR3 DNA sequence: TGTGCCAGCTCACGGCAGGGGGCTGGGGCCAACGTCCTGACTTTC. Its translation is CASSRQGAGANVLTF.